The clone carrying this T cell receptor (beta chain) was found once. TCRdb keeps only in-frame clones here, not all; method: immunoSEQ multiplex PCR. The table lists 40,000 or so clones, about 90% of them singletons. These data come from a study of OX40 agonist ivuxolimab in advanced cancers. The CDR3 extends over 16 amino acids. Germline-derived CDR1 and CDR2 are SEHNR and FQNEAQ (reference sequence). The V gene end was trimmed by 5 bases and the J gene end by 4 bases; junction bases not matched to a gene: 7. The chain combines TRBV7-9 with TRBJ2-3, with 12 bases fitting TRBD2. Sequencing was performed on CD4+ or CD8+ T cells sorted from blood, taken in a trial of the OX40 agonist ivuxolimab. The sequence was obtained from an adult with an advanced solid tumor such as melanoma, head and neck, liver or kidney cancer. The CDR3 loop is CASSRLAGVQADTQYF. The DNA of the CDR3 is TGTGCCAGCAGCCGACTAGCGGGAGTTCAGGCAGATACGCAGTATTTT.